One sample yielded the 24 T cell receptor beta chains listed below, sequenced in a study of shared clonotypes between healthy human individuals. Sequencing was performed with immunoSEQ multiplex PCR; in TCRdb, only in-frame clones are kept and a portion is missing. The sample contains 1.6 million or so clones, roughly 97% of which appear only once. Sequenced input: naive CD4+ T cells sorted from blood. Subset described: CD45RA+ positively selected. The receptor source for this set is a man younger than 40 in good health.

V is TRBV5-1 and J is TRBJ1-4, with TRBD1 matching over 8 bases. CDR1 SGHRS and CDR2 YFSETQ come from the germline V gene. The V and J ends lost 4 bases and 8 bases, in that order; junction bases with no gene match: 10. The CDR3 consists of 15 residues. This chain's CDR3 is CASSPLPTGVEKLFF. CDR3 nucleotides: TGCGCCAGCAGCCCATTACCGACAGGGGTAGAAAAACTGTTTTTT.

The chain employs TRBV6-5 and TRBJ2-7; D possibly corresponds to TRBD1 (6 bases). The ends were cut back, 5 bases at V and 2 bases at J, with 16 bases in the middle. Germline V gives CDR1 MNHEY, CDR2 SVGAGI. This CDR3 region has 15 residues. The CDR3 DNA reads TGTGCCAGCAGTATTTCACCGGGACAAGCCTACGAGCAGTACTTC. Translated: CASSISPGQAYEQYF.

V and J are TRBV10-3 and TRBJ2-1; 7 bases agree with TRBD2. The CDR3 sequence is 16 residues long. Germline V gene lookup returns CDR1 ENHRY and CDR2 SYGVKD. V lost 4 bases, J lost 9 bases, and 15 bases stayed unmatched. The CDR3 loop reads CAISGDSAGDGLEQFF. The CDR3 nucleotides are TGTGCCATCAGTGGTGACTCCGCGGGAGATGGTCTTGAGCAGTTCTTC.

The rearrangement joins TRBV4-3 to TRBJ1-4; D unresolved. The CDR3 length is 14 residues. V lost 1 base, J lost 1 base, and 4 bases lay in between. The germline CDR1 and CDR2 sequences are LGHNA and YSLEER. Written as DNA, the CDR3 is TGCGCCAGCAGCCAAGGGGGAACTAATGAAAAACTGTTTTTT. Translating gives CASSQGGTNEKLFF.

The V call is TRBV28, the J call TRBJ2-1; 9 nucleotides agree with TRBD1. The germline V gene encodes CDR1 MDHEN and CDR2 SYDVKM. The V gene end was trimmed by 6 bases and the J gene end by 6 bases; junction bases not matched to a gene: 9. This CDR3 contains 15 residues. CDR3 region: CASSSSGTGSNEQFF. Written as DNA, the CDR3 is TGTGCCAGCAGCTCATCCGGGACAGGGTCCAATGAGCAGTTCTTC. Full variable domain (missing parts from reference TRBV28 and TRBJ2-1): DVKVTQSSRYLVKRTGEKVFLECVQDMDHENMFWYRQDPGLGLRLIYFSYDVKMKEKGDIPEGYSVSREKKERFSLILESASTNQTSMYLCASSSSGTGSNEQFFGPGTRLTVL.

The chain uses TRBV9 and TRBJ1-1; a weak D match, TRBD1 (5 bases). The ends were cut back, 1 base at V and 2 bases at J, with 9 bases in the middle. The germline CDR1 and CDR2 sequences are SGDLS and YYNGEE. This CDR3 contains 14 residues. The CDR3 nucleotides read TGTGCCAGCAGCGTACAGGGCGGTAACACTGAAGCTTTCTTT. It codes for CASSVQGGNTEAFF.

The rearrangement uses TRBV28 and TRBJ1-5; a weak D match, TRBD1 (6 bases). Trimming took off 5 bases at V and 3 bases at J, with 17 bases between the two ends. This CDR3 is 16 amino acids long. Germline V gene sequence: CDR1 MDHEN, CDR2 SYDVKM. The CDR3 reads CASSPHLGQLNQPQHF. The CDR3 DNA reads TGTGCCAGCAGTCCCCACCTTGGACAGCTCAATCAGCCCCAGCATTTT.

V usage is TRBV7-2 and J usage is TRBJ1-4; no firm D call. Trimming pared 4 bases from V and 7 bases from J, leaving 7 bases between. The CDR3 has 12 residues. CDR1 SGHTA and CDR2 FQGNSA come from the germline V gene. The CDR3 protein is CASSYGSEKLFF. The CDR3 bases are TGTGCCAGCAGCTACGGTAGTGAAAAACTGTTTTTT. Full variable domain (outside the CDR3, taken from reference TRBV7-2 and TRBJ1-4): GAGVSQSPSNKVTEKGKDVELRCDPISGHTALYWYRQSLGQGLEFLIYFQGNSAPDKSGLPSDRFSAERTGGSVSTLTIQRTQQEDSAVYLCASSYGSEKLFFGSGTQLSVL.

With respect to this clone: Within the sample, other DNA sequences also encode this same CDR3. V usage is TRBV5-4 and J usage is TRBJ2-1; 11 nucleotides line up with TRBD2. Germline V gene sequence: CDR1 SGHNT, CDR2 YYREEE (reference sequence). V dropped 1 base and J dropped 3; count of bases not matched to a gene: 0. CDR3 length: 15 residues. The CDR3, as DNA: TGTGCCAGCAGCTTGACTAGCGGGAGCTACAATGAGCAGTTCTTC. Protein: CASSLTSGSYNEQFF. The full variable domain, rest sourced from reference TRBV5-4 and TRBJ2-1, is ETGVTQSPTHLIKTRGQQVTLRCSSQSGHNTVSWYQQALGQGPQFIFQYYREEENGRGNFPPRFSGLQFPNYSSELNVNALELDDSALYLCASSLTSGSYNEQFFGPGTRLTVL.

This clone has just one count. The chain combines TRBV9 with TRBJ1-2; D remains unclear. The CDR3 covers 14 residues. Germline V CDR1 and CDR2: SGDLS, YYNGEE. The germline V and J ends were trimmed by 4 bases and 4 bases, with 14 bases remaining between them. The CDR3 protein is CASSPSPTVYGYTF. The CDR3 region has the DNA TGTGCCAGCAGCCCCAGCCCCACAGTCTATGGCTACACCTTC.

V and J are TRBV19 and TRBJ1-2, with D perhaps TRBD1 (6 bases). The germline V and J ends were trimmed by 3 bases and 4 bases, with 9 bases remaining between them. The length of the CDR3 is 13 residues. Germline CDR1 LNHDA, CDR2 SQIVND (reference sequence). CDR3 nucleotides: TGTGCCAGTAGTATGGGGGGCGTCTATGGCTACACCTTC. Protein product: CASSMGGVYGYTF.

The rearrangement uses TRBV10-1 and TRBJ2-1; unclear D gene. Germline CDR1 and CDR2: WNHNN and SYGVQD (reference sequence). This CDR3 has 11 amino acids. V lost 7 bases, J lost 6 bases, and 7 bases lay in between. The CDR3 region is CASIGSNEQFF. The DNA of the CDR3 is TGCGCCAGCATAGGCAGCAATGAGCAGTTCTTC.

The CDR3 protein is CASSPATGHSQPQHF. CDR3 in DNA: TGTGCCAGCAGCCCCGCCACAGGGCATAGTCAGCCCCAGCATTTT. The chain has TRBV7-9 and TRBJ1-5, with D perhaps matching TRBD1 (6 bases). The CDR3 sequence is 15 residues long. CDR1 and CDR2 from the germline V gene are SEHNR and FQNEAQ (reference sequence). The V gene lost 5 bases and the J gene lost 6 bases, with 17 bases spanning the gap.

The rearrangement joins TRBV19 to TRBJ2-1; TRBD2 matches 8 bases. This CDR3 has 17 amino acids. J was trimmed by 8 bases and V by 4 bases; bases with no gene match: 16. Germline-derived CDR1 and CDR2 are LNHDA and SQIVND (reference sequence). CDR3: CASSNLQGLGKGHEQFF. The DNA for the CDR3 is TGTGCCAGTAGTAACCTTCAGGGACTAGGGAAGGGTCATGAGCAGTTCTTC.

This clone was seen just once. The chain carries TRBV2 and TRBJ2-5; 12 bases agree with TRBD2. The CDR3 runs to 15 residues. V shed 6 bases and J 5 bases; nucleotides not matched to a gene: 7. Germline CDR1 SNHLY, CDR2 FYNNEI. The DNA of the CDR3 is TGTGCCAGCAGGGGTCTAGCGGGAGGGCCTGAGACCCAGTACTTC. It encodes CASRGLAGGPETQYF.

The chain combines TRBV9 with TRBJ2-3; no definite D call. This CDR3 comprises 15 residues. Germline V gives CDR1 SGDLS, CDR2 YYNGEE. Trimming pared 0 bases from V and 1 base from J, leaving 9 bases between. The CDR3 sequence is CASSVAWEGTDTQYF. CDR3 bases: TGTGCCAGCAGCGTAGCTTGGGAAGGCACAGATACGCAGTATTTT. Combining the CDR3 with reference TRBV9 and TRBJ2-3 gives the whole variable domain DSGVTQTPKHLITATGQRVTLRCSPRSGDLSVYWYQQSLDQGLQFLIQYYNGEERAKGNILERFSAQQFPDLHSELNLSSLELGDSALYFCASSVAWEGTDTQYFGPGTRLTVL.

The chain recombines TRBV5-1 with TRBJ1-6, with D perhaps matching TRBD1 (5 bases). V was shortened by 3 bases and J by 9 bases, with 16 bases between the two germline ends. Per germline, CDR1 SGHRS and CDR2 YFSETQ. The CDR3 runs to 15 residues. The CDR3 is CASSSGTGTTSPLHF. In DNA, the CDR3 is TGCGCCAGCAGCTCTGGGACTGGGACTACTTCACCCCTCCACTTT.

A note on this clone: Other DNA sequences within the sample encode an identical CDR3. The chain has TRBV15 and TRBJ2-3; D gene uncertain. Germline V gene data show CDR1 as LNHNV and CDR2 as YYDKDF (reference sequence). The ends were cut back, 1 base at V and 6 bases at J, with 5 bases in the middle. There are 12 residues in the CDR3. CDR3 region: CATSRGPDTQYF. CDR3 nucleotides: TGTGCCACCAGCAGAGGTCCCGATACGCAGTATTTT.

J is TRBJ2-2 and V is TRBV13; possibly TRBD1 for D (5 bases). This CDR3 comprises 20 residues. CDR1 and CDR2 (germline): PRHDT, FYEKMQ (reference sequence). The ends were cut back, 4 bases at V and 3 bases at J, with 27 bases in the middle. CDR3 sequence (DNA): TGTGCCAGCAGCTCCCACTCGCCGTTGGTGGGGCTTGTGGACACCGGGGAGCTGTTTTTT. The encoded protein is CASSSHSPLVGLVDTGELFF.

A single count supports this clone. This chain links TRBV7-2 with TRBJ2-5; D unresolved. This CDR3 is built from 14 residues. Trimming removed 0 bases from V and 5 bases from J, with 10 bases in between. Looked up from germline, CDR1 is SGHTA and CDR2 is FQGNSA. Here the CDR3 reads CASSLARRMETQYF. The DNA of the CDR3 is TGTGCCAGCAGCTTAGCACGGCGGATGGAGACCCAGTACTTC. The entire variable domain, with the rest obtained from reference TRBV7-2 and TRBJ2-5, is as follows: GAGVSQSPSNKVTEKGKDVELRCDPISGHTALYWYRQSLGQGLEFLIYFQGNSAPDKSGLPSDRFSAERTGGSVSTLTIQRTQQEDSAVYLCASSLARRMETQYFGPGTRLLVL.

The CDR3 sequence: CASSFPSVAIYF. Here the CDR3 DNA reads TGTGCCAGCAGTTTTCCGTCCGTGGCCATATATTTT. The rearrangement links TRBV28 to TRBJ1-3; D ambiguous. Trimming cost V 3 bases and J 11 bases, with 11 bases left between them. The germline V gene has CDR1 MDHEN and CDR2 SYDVKM. This CDR3 comprises 12 residues.

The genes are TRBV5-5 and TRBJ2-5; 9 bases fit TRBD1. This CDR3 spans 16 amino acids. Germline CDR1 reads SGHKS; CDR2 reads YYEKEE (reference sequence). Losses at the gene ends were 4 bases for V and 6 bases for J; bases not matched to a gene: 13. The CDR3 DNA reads TGTGCCAGCAGCCAGACGACAGGGGGTCTGGGTAAGACCCAGTACTTC. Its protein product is CASSQTTGGLGKTQYF.

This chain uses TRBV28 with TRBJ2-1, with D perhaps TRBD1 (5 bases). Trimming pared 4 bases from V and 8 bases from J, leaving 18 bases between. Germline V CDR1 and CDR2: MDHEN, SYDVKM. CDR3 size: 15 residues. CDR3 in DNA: TGTGCCAGCAGTTCCTCAGGGATTCGGCAATATGAGCAGTTCTTC. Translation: CASSSSGIRQYEQFF.

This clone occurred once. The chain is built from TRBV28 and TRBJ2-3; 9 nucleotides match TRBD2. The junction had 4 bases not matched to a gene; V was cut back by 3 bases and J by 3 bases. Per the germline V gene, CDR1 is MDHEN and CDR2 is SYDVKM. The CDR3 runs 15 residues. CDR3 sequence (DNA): TGTGCCAGCAGTTTGGCGGGAGGGCCTACAGATACGCAGTATTTT. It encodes CASSLAGGPTDTQYF.